These 18 T cell receptor beta chains share one sample of origin, sequenced in a study of OX40 agonist ivuxolimab in advanced cancers. Sequenced by immunoSEQ multiplex PCR; TCRdb stores in-frame clones only, minus some. Among about 58,000 clones listed, roughly four fifths were seen once. This material consisted of CD4+ or CD8+ T cells sorted from blood, taken in a trial of the OX40 agonist ivuxolimab. The receptors here all came from an adult with an advanced solid tumor such as melanoma, head and neck, liver or kidney cancer.

The V and J genes are TRBV10-1 and TRBJ2-1, with 12 bases fitting TRBD2. The CDR3 is made up of 16 amino acids. Germline V gene sequence: CDR1 WNHNN, CDR2 SYGVQD (reference sequence). Losses at the gene ends were 3 bases for V and 7 bases for J; bases not matched to a gene: 7. The CDR3 protein is CASSEGLAGRKNEQFF. The CDR3 DNA sequence: TGCGCCAGCAGTGAAGGACTAGCGGGAAGGAAGAATGAGCAGTTCTTC.

The chain joins TRBV5-1 to TRBJ2-2; 14 bases are a match to TRBD2. With 1 base clipped from V and 4 bases from J, the junction kept 15 bases outside the gene matches. CDR3 length: 21 residues. CDR1 is SGHRS and CDR2 is YFSETQ in the germline V gene. The chain's CDR3 is CASSLSGTSGGWGSGTGELFF. In DNA form, the CDR3 reads TGCGCCAGCAGCTTGTCCGGGACTAGCGGGGGTTGGGGCTCTGGCACCGGGGAGCTGTTTTTT.

The rearrangement links TRBV18 to TRBJ1-2; the D is unclear. The CDR3 is 14 residues long. Germline CDR1 is KGHSH and CDR2 is LQKENI. Trimming took off 3 bases at V and 8 bases at J, with 16 bases between the two ends. The CDR3 DNA reads TGTGCCAGCTCACCGAGTTTCAGAGAGAAGGGCTACACCTTC. This encodes CASSPSFREKGYTF.

This chain links TRBV6-1 with TRBJ2-7; D is undetermined. Deletions cut 3 bases from V and 4 bases from J, with 10 bases between. The CDR3 spans 13 residues. Germline V gene lookup returns CDR1 MNHNS and CDR2 SASEGT. The CDR3 DNA reads TGTGCCAGCAGTGAGTTCAACAGATACGAGCAGTACTTC. This sequence encodes CASSEFNRYEQYF.

CDR3 in amino acids: CASSRHQVSRTEAFF. The CDR3 DNA reads TGTGCCAGCAGCCGACATCAGGTCTCCCGCACTGAAGCTTTCTTT. V gene TRBV11-3 combines with J gene TRBJ1-1; D remains unclear. The CDR3 is 15 residues long. V lost 5 bases to trimming and J lost 4 bases, with 17 bases between them. The germline CDR1 and CDR2 sequences are SGHNT and YENEEA.

The V call is TRBV28, the J call TRBJ1-4; D is undetermined. Germline lookup yields CDR1 MDHEN and CDR2 SYDVKM. This CDR3 is built from 15 residues. The V and J ends lost 8 bases and 8 bases respectively, with 21 bases between them. The CDR3 nucleotides read TGTGCCAGCGTTGACGCGGGGTCTTCTGGGGAAAAACTGTTTTTT. Protein sequence: CASVDAGSSGEKLFF.

This clone appeared once. The chain joins TRBV7-6 to TRBJ2-1; 10 nucleotides match TRBD1. Trimming removed 4 bases from V and 12 bases from J; junction bases left unmatched: 12. The CDR3 contains 15 residues. CDR1 is SGHVS and CDR2 is FNYEAQ in the germline V gene. This chain's CDR3 is CASSSPTGGVTRQFF. The DNA of the CDR3 is TGTGCCAGCAGCTCACCGACAGGGGGCGTCACCAGGCAGTTCTTC.

V and J are TRBV7-8 and TRBJ1-6; D not certain. From germline, CDR1 is SGHVS and CDR2 FQNEAQ. V was pared by 2 bases and J by 7 bases, with 12 bases between. The CDR3 consists of 15 residues. CDR3 protein: CASSLTVVENSPLHF. CDR3 nucleotide sequence: TGTGCCAGCAGCTTAACAGTGGTTGAGAATTCACCCCTCCACTTT.

This clone appeared once. CDR3 amino acids: CASSLGDRGETQYF. CDR3 DNA: TGTGCCAGCAGTTTGGGAGACAGGGGAGAGACCCAGTACTTC. The V gene is TRBV27, the J gene TRBJ2-5, with TRBD1 matching over 8 bases. The CDR3 runs 14 residues. After removal of 3 bases from V and 4 bases from J, the junction contained 4 bases not matched to a gene. CDR1 MNHEY and CDR2 SMNVEV come from the germline V gene (reference sequence).

This clone has only one observation. The V call is TRBV28, the J call TRBJ1-3, with unresolved D. The germline V gene has CDR1 MDHEN and CDR2 SYDVKM. V was pared by 6 bases and J by 4 bases, with 13 bases between. The CDR3 covers 14 residues. This CDR3 is CASRQNLGGNTIYF. CDR3 DNA: TGTGCCAGCAGACAGAACCTGGGAGGAAACACCATATATTTT.

J is TRBJ1-1 and V is TRBV30; D may be TRBD1 (5 bases). V shed 4 bases and J shed 11 bases, with 14 bases lying between them. Germline assignment: CDR1 GTSNPN and CDR2 SVGIG (reference sequence). The CDR3 length is 11 residues. The CDR3: CAWTTGGSAFF. The CDR3 DNA reads as TGTGCCTGGACCACCGGGGGGTCTGCTTTCTTT.

The chain combines TRBV25-1 with TRBJ1-3; perhaps TRBD1 as D (5 bases). The CDR3 runs to 17 residues. Germline V gives CDR1 MGHDK, CDR2 SYGVNS. Trimming pared 1 base from V and 1 base from J, leaving 14 bases between. The CDR3 coding sequence is TGTGCCAGCAGTGAATTCGGGGGATCCGCTTCTGGAAACACCATATATTTT. It encodes CASSEFGGSASGNTIYF.

CDR3 sequence reads: CASSQGQGGLYGYTF. The CDR3 bases are TGCGCCAGCAGCCAAGGACAGGGCGGGCTTTATGGCTACACCTTC. The chain is built from TRBV4-1 and TRBJ1-2, with 7 bases fitting TRBD1. Germline trimming cut 1 base from V and 5 bases from J; bases unmatched to any gene: 7. Germline CDR1 and CDR2: MGHRA and YSYEKL. The CDR3 runs 15 residues.

The chain recombines TRBV6-1 with TRBJ2-7; 11 bases line up with TRBD2. The V gene's germline CDR1 is MNHNS and CDR2 SASEGT. With 9 bases clipped from V and 0 bases from J, the junction kept 7 bases outside the gene matches. The CDR3 spans 15 residues. DNA of the CDR3: TGTGCCAGTAATCCCGGGACTAGCGGCTCCTACGAGCAGTACTTC. Amino acids: CASNPGTSGSYEQYF.

This chain links TRBV19 with TRBJ1-5; 7 bases map to TRBD1. V was clipped by 8 bases and J by 7 bases; unmatched bases: 11. The CDR3 loop spans 14 amino acids. Germline CDR1 LNHDA, CDR2 SQIVND (reference sequence). The CDR3 DNA is TGTGCCAGTTCCCCCGGGACAGCCGGCCAGCCCCAGCATTTT. This codes for CASSPGTAGQPQHF.

In its sample, this clone ranks as medium-sized. This chain links TRBV4-2 with TRBJ2-3; 7 bases are a match to TRBD1. V shed 6 bases and J 1 base; nucleotides not matched to a gene: 4. The germline V gene encodes CDR1 LGHNA and CDR2 YNFKEQ. The CDR3 is 14 amino acids. The chain's CDR3 is CASRTGRRTDTQYF. The DNA of the CDR3 is TGTGCCAGCAGGACAGGGCGTCGCACAGATACGCAGTATTTT.

The chain is built from TRBV5-4 and TRBJ1-2; TRBD1 aligns across 10 bases. Germline assignment: CDR1 SGHNT and CDR2 YYREEE (reference sequence). The CDR3 is 16 amino acids. CDR3 nucleotides: TGTGCGACCAGCAGACCTCGGGACAGGGGAGTTCATGGCTACACCTTC. Translated: CATSRPRDRGVHGYTF.

The rearrangement joins TRBV6-1 to TRBJ1-5; a weak D match, TRBD1 (6 bases). The germline V and J ends were trimmed by 6 bases and 1 base, with 13 bases remaining between them. The CDR3 is 15 residues long. Germline CDR1 is MNHNS and CDR2 is SASEGT. CDR3 sequence reads: CASSAQGLSNQPQHF. CDR3 DNA sequence: TGTGCCAGCAGCGCACAGGGTCTGAGCAATCAGCCCCAGCATTTT.